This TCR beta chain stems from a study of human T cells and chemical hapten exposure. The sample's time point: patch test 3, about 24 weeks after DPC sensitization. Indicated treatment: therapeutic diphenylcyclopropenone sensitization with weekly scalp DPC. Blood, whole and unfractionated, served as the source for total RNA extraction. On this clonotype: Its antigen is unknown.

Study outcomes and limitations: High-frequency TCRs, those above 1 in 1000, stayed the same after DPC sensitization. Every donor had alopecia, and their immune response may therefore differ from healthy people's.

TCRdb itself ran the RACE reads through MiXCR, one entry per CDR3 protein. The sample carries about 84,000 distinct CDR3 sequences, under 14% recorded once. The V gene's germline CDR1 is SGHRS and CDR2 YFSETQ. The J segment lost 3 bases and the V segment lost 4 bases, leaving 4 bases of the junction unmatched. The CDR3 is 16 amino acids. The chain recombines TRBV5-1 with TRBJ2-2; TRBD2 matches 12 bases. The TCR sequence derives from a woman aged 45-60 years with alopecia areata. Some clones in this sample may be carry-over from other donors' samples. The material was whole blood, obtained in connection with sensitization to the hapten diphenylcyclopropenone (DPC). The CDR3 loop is CASSTRLAGDTGELFF. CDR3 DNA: TGCGCCAGCAGCACGAGACTAGCGGGAGACACCGGGGAGCTGTTTTTT.